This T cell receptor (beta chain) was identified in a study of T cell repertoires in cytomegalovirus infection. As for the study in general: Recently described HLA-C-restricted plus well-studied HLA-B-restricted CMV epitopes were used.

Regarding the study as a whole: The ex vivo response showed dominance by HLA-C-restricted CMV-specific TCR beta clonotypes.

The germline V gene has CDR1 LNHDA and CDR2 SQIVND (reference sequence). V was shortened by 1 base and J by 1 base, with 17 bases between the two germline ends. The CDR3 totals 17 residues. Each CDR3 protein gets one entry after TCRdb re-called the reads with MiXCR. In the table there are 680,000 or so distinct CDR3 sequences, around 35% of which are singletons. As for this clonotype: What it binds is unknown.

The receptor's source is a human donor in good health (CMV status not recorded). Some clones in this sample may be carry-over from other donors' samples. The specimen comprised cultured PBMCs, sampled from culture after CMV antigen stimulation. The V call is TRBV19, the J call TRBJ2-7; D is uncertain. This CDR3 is CASSIGFLSTRSYEQYF. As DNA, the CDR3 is TGTGCCAGTAGTATAGGATTCCTCTCGACAAGATCCTACGAGCAGTACTTC.